These T cell receptor beta chains were read from a single sample in a study of cytomegalovirus exposure and HLA in healthy donors. Some clones are missing from TCRdb's copy, which holds only in-frame ones; the method was immunoSEQ multiplex PCR. The sample lists roughly 180,000 clones, 8.5% to 10% seen once, with over 1% in the top ten. Sample: PBMCs. These receptors originate from a woman in her twenties or thirties in good health and CMV-seropositive. The CDR3 runs from the conserved cysteine through the conserved F or W. The D gene is left open where the match is weak. Some rows have no size entry. The others give once, few or many, or a class for an expanded clone.

abundance	d_gene	j_gene	v_gene	CDR3aa	CDR3nt
few	-	TRBJ2-7	TRBV2	CASISPGVEQYF	TGTGCCAGCATCAGCCCCGGGGTCGAGCAGTACTTC
-	TRBD1	TRBJ2-2	TRBV5-8	CASSPAVTGESTGELFF	TGTGCCAGCAGCCCCGCGGTCACAGGGGAGAGCACCGGGGAGCTGTTTTTT
few	TRBD2	TRBJ2-5	TRBV5-6	CASLLAGVQETQYF	TGTGCCAGCCTCCTAGCGGGGGTCCAAGAGACCCAGTACTTC
-	TRBD1	TRBJ1-1	TRBV19	CASRKDRAGSTEAFF	TGTGCCAGTAGAAAGGACAGGGCGGGGTCGACTGAAGCTTTCTTT
few	-	TRBJ2-3	TRBV7-6	CASSFHFTDTQYF	TGTGCCAGCAGCTTTCACTTCACAGATACGCAGTATTTT
-	TRBD2	TRBJ2-2	TRBV14	CASSRRTSGGNTGELFF	TGTGCCAGCAGCCGCCGGACTAGCGGGGGGAACACCGGGGAGCTGTTTTTT
-	TRBD1	TRBJ1-1	TRBV27	CASSLTGGTEAFF	TGTGCCAGCAGTTTAACAGGGGGCACTGAAGCTTTCTTT
-	TRBD1	TRBJ2-1	TRBV5-4	CASSLALGQPNYNEQFF	TGTGCCAGCAGCTTGGCCTTGGGACAGCCCAACTACAATGAGCAGTTCTTC
-	TRBD1	TRBJ2-7	TRBV27	CASSLMTGPTYEQYF	TGTGCCAGCAGTCTGATGACAGGGCCCACCTACGAGCAGTACTTC
-	TRBD1	TRBJ1-1	TRBV18	CASSPDRAAEAFF	TGTGCCAGCTCACCCGACAGGGCCGCTGAAGCTTTCTTT
-	TRBD2	TRBJ2-3	TRBV7-9	CASSLHLVSGGTDTQYF	TGTGCCAGCAGCCTCCATTTGGTGAGCGGGGGCACAGATACGCAGTATTTT
-	TRBD2	TRBJ2-3	TRBV2	CASSEARAGGGTQYF	TGTGCCAGCAGTGAAGCGAGGGCGGGAGGAGGAACGCAGTATTTT
-	TRBD2	TRBJ2-1	TRBV9	CASSVTSGRAEEQFF	TGTGCCAGCAGCGTGACTAGCGGGAGGGCCGAAGAGCAGTTCTTC
once	TRBD2	TRBJ2-7	TRBV9	CASSRASGSWYEQYF	TGTGCCAGCAGCAGGGCTAGCGGGAGTTGGTACGAGCAGTACTTC
-	TRBD2	TRBJ2-1	TRBV4-1	CASSQDRLAGSYNEQFF	TGCGCCAGCAGCCAAGATCGACTAGCGGGGTCCTACAATGAGCAGTTCTTC
few	TRBD2	TRBJ2-2	TRBV7-2	CASSSVAGSATGELFF	TGTGCCAGCAGCTCGGTAGCGGGCTCGGCTACCGGGGAGCTGTTTTTT
few	TRBD1	TRBJ2-7	TRBV5-1	CASSFRGGSSYEQYF	TGCGCCAGCAGCTTTCGAGGGGGCAGCTCCTACGAGCAGTACTTC
few	TRBD1	TRBJ1-5	TRBV7-8	CASSLRTGHQPQHF	TGTGCCAGCAGCCTCCGGACAGGGCACCAGCCCCAGCATTTT
few	TRBD1	TRBJ1-2	TRBV7-8	CASSPRAQGANYGYTF	TGTGCCAGCAGCCCGAGGGCTCAGGGGGCTAACTATGGCTACACCTTC
-	TRBD1	TRBJ1-2	TRBV19	CASSMGGGQGYGYTF	TGTGCCAGTAGTATGGGCGGAGGACAGGGCTATGGCTACACCTTC
few	TRBD1	TRBJ1-2	TRBV6-6	CASSYLGQGTHGYTF	TGTGCCAGCAGTTACCTAGGACAGGGTACCCATGGCTACACCTTC
few	-	TRBJ2-3	TRBV11-2	CASSFFAATDTQYF	TGTGCCAGCAGCTTCTTCGCGGCTACAGATACGCAGTATTTT
few	TRBD1	TRBJ2-6	TRBV27	CASSLRQGAAGANVLTF	TGTGCCAGCAGTTTAAGACAGGGGGCCGCCGGGGCCAACGTCCTGACTTTC
-	TRBD1	TRBJ2-3	TRBV9	CASSAWTGGFSGTTDTQYF	TGTGCCAGCAGCGCTTGGACAGGGGGCTTTAGCGGGACGACAGATACGCAGTATTTT
few	TRBD1	TRBJ1-2	TRBV5-1	CASSLAVGGVYGYTF	TGCGCCAGCAGCTTGGCCGTAGGGGGCGTCTATGGCTACACCTTC
-	-	TRBJ2-1	TRBV7-9	CASSATHQARHEQFF	TGTGCCAGCAGCGCGACCCACCAGGCTCGGCATGAGCAGTTCTTC
-	TRBD2	TRBJ2-7	TRBV7-2	CASTTSGGSYEQYF	TGTGCCAGCACCACATCGGGGGGCTCCTACGAGCAGTACTTC
many	-	TRBJ1-5	TRBV6-6	CASTPAGNQPQHF	TGTGCCAGCACTCCGGCAGGGAATCAGCCCCAGCATTTT
-	TRBD2	TRBJ2-1	TRBV7-6	CASSPTRRTSGSPNEQFF	TGTGCCAGCAGCCCTACTCGAAGGACTAGCGGGAGCCCCAATGAGCAGTTCTTC
few	-	TRBJ1-2	TRBV5-1	CASRQAPSDNYGYTF	TGCGCCAGCAGACAGGCCCCCTCTGATAACTATGGCTACACCTTC
few	TRBD2	TRBJ2-7	TRBV6-1	CASSEKASGRPYEQYF	TGTGCCAGCAGTGAAAAGGCTAGCGGGAGGCCCTACGAGCAGTACTTC
-	-	TRBJ2-1	TRBV9	CASSVLASSYNEQFF	TGTGCCAGCAGCGTCCTAGCGAGCTCCTACAATGAGCAGTTCTTC
-	-	TRBJ1-4	TRBV18	CASSPGQNEKLFF	TGTGCCAGCTCGCCAGGACAGAATGAAAAACTGTTTTTT